Sequencing of this TCR beta chain was carried out in a study of blood T cell repertoires in COVID-19. Study information: Sources were T cells, B-cell-depleted T cells, or PBMCs; the material itself was cDNA or gDNA.

Participant-given clinical history determined each cohort assignment. In the study's own analysis: Amplification of reference gene primers provided the estimated nucleated cell counts. TCRdb keeps only in-frame clones here, not all; method: immunoSEQ multiplex PCR. The V and J calls and clone size come from that table; D and trimming were worked out from the DNA. This sample yields some 260,000 clones, of which approximately 79% are seen a single time; 4.1% belongs to the top ten. V trimming: 3 bases; J trimming: 6 bases; junction bases outside the gene matches: 5. Germline CDR1 reads SGHRS; CDR2 reads YFSETQ. The CDR3 is 15 residues long.

V usage is TRBV5-1 and J usage is TRBJ1-6, with TRBD1 identical over 8 bases. This sequence was found in a man younger than 45 with acute COVID-19. Material for sequencing was PBMCs or T cells enriched from blood (not recorded which). This chain's CDR3 is CASSYLDRGNSPLHF. The CDR3 nucleotides are TGCGCCAGCAGCTACCTAGACAGGGGTAATTCACCCCTCCACTTT.